This T cell receptor (beta chain) was sequenced for a study of beta chain features in type 1 diabetes. About the research overall: Taken together, all samples contributed 107,917,701 examined sorted cells.

The investigators reverse transcribed all of the isolated RNA, so they sequenced expressed TCRB transcripts. The data were produced by immunoSEQ multiplex PCR, yet TCRdb's version contains in-frame clones alone and is incomplete. The sample carries roughly 150,000 clones, 6% to 9% recorded once. Points from the study as a whole: In all four CD4+ subsets, TCRB CDR3 length was significantly, moderately reduced in type 1 diabetes.

The length of the CDR3 is 14 residues. The V end was cut by 4 bases, the J end by 2 bases, with 11 bases between. Germline loops: CDR1 SNHLY, CDR2 FYNNEI. This clone was found a few times. Its antigen is currently unknown. This clonotype was sampled from a man in his late teens or twenties with type 1 diabetes. Sample: central memory CD4+ T cells from blood. V is TRBV2 and J is TRBJ1-1, with D possibly TRBD1 on 6 matching bases. CDR3 DNA sequence: TGTGCCAGCAGTGTACAGACAGGTAACACTGAAGCTTTCTTT. This encodes CASSVQTGNTEAFF.